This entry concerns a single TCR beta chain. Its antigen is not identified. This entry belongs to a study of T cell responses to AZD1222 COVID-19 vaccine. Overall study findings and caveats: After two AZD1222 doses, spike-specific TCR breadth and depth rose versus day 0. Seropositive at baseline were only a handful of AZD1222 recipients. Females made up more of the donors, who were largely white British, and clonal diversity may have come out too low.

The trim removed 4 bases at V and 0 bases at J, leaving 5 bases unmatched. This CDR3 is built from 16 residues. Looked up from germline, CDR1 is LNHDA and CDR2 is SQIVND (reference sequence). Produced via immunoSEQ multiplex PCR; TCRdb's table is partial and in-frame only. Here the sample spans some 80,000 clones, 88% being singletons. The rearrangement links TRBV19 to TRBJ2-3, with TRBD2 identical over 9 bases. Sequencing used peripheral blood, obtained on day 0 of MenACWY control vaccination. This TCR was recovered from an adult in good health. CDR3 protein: CASSTPRGGSTDTQYF. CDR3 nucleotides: TGTGCCAGTAGTACCCCGCGGGGGGGAAGCACAGATACGCAGTATTTT.